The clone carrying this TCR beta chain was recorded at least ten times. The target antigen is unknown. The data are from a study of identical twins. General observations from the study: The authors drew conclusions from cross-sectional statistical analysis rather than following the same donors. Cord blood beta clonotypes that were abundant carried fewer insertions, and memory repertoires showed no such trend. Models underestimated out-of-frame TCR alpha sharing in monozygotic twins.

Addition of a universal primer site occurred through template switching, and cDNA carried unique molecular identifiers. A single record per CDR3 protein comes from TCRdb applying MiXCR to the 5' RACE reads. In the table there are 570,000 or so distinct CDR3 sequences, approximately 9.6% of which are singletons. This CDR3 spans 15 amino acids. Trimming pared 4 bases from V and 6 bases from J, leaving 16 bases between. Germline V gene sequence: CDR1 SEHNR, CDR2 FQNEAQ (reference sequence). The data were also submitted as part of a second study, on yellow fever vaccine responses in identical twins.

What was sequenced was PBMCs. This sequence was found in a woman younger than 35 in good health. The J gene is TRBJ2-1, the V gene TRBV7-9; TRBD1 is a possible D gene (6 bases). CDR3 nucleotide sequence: TGTGCCAGCAGCTCCCCCGGGGCCAGGGGCAATGAGCAGTTCTTC. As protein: CASSSPGARGNEQFF.